This T cell receptor beta chain was sequenced during a study of regulatory T cells in long-lasting Graves disease. The germline V and J ends were trimmed by 7 bases and 2 bases, with 9 bases remaining between them. This CDR3 has 12 residues. Germline V CDR1 and CDR2: MNHNS, SASEGT. iRepertoire HTBI primers and Arm-PCR of CDR3 regions built TCR beta libraries. TCRdb re-called the multiplex PCR reads with MiXCR, one entry per CDR3 protein. Of 360,000 or so distinct CDR3 sequences in the sample, 15% to 20% were seen once. Indicated time point: newly diagnosed GD, antithyroid drugs for less than 3 months. PBMCs provided the RNA from which the TCR library was made. Blood from the periphery, 8.5 to 9 milliliters in all, was drawn into EDTA tubes. A few counts support this clonotype. This same sample was also part of a study on T cells in Graves' hyperthyroidism and ophthalmopathy.

The sample here was peripheral blood mononuclear cells (PBMCs), taken at new diagnosis, from a patient treated with antithyroid drugs. This rearrangement joins TRBV6-1 to TRBJ2-7; TRBD2 might be the D (5 bases). The sequence was obtained from a woman younger than 35 with Graves disease. The CDR3 coding sequence is TGTGCCAGCAACGGGATAACCTACGAGCAGTACTTC. Its protein product is CASNGITYEQYF.